The 9 T cell receptor beta chains presented below share a single source sample, sequenced in a study of T cell changes during pregnancy in multiple sclerosis (dated by TCRdb to about 2019). The library was made by the immunoSEQ multiplex PCR assay. TCRdb retrieved this table from immuneACCESS and kept in-frame rearrangements only. Not all clones are present; in checked studies, unresolved V genes account for under half, and no reason is known for the remainder. This sample holds over 50,000 clones; around nine tenths were observed only once. Of the sample, about 5.4% is held by the ten largest clones. The specimen sequenced was peripheral blood from another person, used as feeder cells. These receptors were collected from a human donor whose cells served as feeder cells for cultures in a pregnancy study.

The chain is built from TRBV2 and TRBJ2-5; TRBD1 is a possible D gene (6 bases). Germline V gene sequence: CDR1 SNHLY, CDR2 FYNNEI. The CDR3 extends over 17 amino acids. The V end lost 10 bases, the J end lost 2 bases, and 26 bases lay between the germline ends. CDR3 sequence (DNA): TGTGCCACCAGAGGGGGAGATAGTGACGGTCCACAAGAGACCCAGTACTTC. Translation: CATRGGDSDGPQETQYF.

The chain carries TRBV7-2 and TRBJ1-3; 9 bases map to TRBD1. From germline, CDR1 is SGHTA and CDR2 FQGNSA. V lost 8 bases to trimming and J lost 3 bases; unmatched junction nucleotides: 2. The CDR3 runs to 13 residues. The CDR3 region has the DNA TGTGCCAGCGGGACAGGGTTTGGAAACACCATATATTTT. This sequence encodes CASGTGFGNTIYF.

The rearrangement joins TRBV5-1 to TRBJ2-7, with D hard to call. Germline loops: CDR1 SGHRS, CDR2 YFSETQ. The CDR3 has 13 residues. Trimming removed 2 bases at V and 7 bases at J, with 13 bases between. This CDR3 is CASSLIELGEQYF. CDR3 nucleotides: TGCGCCAGCAGCTTAATTGAGCTAGGGGAGCAGTACTTC.

This clone was detected only once. This sequence joins TRBV10-3 and TRBJ2-2, with a possible D match to TRBD1 (5 bases). This CDR3 spans 14 amino acids. V gave up 9 bases and J gave up 8 bases, with 19 bases separating them. Germline V CDR1 and CDR2: ENHRY, SYGVKD. CDR3 bases: TGTGCCATGCGTGATAGTCCGAAGGGGGGGGAGCTGTTTTTT. Encoded protein: CAMRDSPKGGELFF.

The chain carries TRBV7-3 and TRBJ2-3; a possible D gene is TRBD2 (5 bases). The CDR3 totals 13 residues. Trimming took off 2 bases at V and 6 bases at J, with 9 bases between the two ends. Germline loops: CDR1 SGHTA, CDR2 FQGTGA. CDR3 region: CASSLASSDTQYF. CDR3 nucleotide sequence: TGTGCCAGCAGCTTAGCTAGCTCGGATACGCAGTATTTT.

The chain links TRBV7-2 to TRBJ1-6, with no clear D. CDR3 length equals 13 residues. V was cut by 8 bases and J by 1 base, with 6 bases left in between. CDR1 and CDR2 (germline): SGHTA, FQGNSA. The CDR3 DNA reads as TGTGCCAGCGTTGGATCCTATAATTCACCCCTCCACTTT. Protein sequence: CASVGSYNSPLHF.

The J gene is TRBJ2-4, the V gene TRBV5-1; D uncertain. From germline, CDR1 is SGHRS and CDR2 YFSETQ. This CDR3 has 15 amino acids. V lost 0 bases, J lost 5 bases, and 12 bases lay in between. CDR3 coding DNA: TGCGCCAGCAGCTTGGCGGTAGCAAGCCAAAACATTCAGTACTTC. This sequence encodes CASSLAVASQNIQYF. Complete variable domain (other parts from reference TRBV5-1 and TRBJ2-4): KAGVTQTPRYLIKTRGQQVTLSCSPISGHRSVSWYQQTPGQGLQFLFEYFSETQRNKGNFPGRFSGRQFSNSRSEMNVSTLELGDSALYLCASSLAVASQNIQYFGAGTRLSVL.

V and J are TRBV18 and TRBJ1-1, with 7 bases matching TRBD1. V shed 5 bases and J 1 base; nucleotides not matched to a gene: 10. Per germline, CDR1 KGHSH and CDR2 LQKENI. This CDR3 is 16 amino acids long. The CDR3 is CASSSTGAATNTEAFF. As DNA, the CDR3 is TGTGCCAGCTCATCTACAGGGGCCGCGACGAACACTGAAGCTTTCTTT.

The V gene is TRBV5-1, the J gene TRBJ2-2; D may be TRBD2 (5 bases). The CDR3 has 15 residues. Deletions cut 0 bases from V and 4 bases from J, with 10 bases between. From germline, CDR1 is SGHRS and CDR2 YFSETQ. The CDR3 is CASSLATEGTGELFF. CDR3 sequence (DNA): TGCGCCAGCAGCTTGGCCACTGAGGGCACCGGGGAGCTGTTTTTT.